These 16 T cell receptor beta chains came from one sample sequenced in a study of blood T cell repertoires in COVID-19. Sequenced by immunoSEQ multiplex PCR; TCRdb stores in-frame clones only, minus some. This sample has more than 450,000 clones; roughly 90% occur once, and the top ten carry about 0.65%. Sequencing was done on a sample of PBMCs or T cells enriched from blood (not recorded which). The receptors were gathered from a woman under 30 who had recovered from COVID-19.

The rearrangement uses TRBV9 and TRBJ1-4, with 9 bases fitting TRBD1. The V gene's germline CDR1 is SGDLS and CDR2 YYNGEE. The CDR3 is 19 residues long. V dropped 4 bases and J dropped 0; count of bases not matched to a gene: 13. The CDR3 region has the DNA TGTGCCAGCAGCCCCCGACCCGGGACAGGGACCTCAACTAATGAAAAACTGTTTTTT. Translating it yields CASSPRPGTGTSTNEKLFF.

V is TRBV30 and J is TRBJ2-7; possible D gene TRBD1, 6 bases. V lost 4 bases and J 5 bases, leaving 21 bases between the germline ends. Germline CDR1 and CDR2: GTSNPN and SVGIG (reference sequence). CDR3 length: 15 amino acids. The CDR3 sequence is CAWTPDGRGEDEQYF. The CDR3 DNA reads TGTGCCTGGACCCCCGATGGCAGGGGTGAGGACGAGCAGTACTTC.

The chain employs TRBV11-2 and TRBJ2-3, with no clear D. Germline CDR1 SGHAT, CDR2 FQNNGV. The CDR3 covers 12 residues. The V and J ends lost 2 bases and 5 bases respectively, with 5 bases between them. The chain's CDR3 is CASSLSQDTQYF. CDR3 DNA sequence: TGTGCCAGCAGCTTATCCCAAGATACGCAGTATTTT.

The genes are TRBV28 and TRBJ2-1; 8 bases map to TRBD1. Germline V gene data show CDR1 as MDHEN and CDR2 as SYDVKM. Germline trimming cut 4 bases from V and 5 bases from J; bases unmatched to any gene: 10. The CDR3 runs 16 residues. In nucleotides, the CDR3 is TGTGCCAGCAGTTATACCCGGCAGGGGGCCGACAATGAGCAGTTCTTC. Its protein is CASSYTRQGADNEQFF.

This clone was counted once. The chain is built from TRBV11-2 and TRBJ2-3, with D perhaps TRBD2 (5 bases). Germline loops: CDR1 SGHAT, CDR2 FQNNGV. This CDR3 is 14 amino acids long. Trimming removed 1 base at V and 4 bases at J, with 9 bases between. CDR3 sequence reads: CASSLGTLADTQYF. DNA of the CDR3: TGTGCCAGCAGCTTAGGGACTTTAGCAGATACGCAGTATTTT.

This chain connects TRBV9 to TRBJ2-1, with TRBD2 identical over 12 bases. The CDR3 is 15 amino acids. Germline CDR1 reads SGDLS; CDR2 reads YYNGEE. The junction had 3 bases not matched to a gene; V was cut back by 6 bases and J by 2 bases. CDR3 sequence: CASTPSGGAYNEQFF. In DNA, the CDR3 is TGTGCCAGCACCCCTAGCGGGGGGGCCTACAATGAGCAGTTCTTC. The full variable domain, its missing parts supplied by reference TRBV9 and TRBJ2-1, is DSGVTQTPKHLITATGQRVTLRCSPRSGDLSVYWYQQSLDQGLQFLIQYYNGEERAKGNILERFSAQQFPDLHSELNLSSLELGDSALYFCASTPSGGAYNEQFFGPGTRLTVL.

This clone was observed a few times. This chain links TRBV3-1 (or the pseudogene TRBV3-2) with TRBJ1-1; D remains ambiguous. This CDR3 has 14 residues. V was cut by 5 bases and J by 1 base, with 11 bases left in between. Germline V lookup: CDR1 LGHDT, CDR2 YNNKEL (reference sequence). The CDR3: CASSNGPANTEAFF. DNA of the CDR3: TGTGCCAGCAGCAATGGGCCGGCGAACACTGAAGCTTTCTTT.

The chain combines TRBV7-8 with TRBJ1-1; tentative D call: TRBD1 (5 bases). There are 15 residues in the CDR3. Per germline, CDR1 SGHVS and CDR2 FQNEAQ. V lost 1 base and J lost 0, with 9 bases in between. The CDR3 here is CASSLVRGLNTEAFF. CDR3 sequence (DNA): TGTGCCAGCAGCTTAGTTAGGGGCTTGAACACTGAAGCTTTCTTT. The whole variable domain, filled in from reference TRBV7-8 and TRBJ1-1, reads GAGVSQSPRYKVAKRGQDVALRCDPISGHVSLFWYQQALGQGPEFLTYFQNEAQLDKSGLPSDRFFAERPEGSVSTLKIQRTQQEDSAVYLCASSLVRGLNTEAFFGQGTRLTVV.

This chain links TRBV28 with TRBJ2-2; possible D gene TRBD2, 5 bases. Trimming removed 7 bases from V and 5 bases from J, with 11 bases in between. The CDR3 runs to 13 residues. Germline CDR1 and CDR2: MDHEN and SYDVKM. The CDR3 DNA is TGTGCCAGCATGCCCCCGGGGACCGGGGAGCTGTTTTTT. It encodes CASMPPGTGELFF.

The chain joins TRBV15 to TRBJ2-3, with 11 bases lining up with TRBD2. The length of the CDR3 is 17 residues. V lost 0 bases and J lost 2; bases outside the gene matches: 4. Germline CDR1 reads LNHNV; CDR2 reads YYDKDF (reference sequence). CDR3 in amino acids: CATSRDLAGGVTDTQYF. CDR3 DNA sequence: TGTGCCACCAGCAGAGATCTAGCGGGGGGAGTCACAGATACGCAGTATTTT.

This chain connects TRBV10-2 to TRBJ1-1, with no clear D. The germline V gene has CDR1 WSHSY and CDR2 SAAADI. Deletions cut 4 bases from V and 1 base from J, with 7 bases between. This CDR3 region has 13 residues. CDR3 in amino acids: CASSVAGNTEAFF. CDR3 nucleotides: TGCGCCAGCAGTGTCGCAGGGAACACTGAAGCTTTCTTT.

The DNA for the CDR3 is TGTGCCAGCAGCCTCACTAGCGGGGCGAGGGCTGAGCAGTTCTTC. As protein: CASSLTSGARAEQFF. The genes are TRBV14 and TRBJ2-1; 10 positions agree with TRBD2. Germline V CDR1 and CDR2: SGHDN, FVKESK. V trimming: 4 bases; J trimming: 9 bases; junction bases outside the gene matches: 9. This CDR3 contains 15 residues.

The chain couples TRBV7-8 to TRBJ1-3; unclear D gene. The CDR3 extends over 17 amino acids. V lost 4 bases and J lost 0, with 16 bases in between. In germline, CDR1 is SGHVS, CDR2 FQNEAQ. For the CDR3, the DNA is TGTGCCAGCAGCTCCAGGAGGGAGACGAGCTCTGGAAACACCATATATTTT. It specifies CASSSRRETSSGNTIYF.

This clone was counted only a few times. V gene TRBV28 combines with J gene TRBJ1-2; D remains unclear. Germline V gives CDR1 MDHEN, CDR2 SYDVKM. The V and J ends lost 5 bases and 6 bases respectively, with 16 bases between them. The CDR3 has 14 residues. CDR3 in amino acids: CASSAPAVTNGYTF. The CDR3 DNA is TGTGCCAGCAGTGCGCCGGCGGTAACCAATGGCTACACCTTC.

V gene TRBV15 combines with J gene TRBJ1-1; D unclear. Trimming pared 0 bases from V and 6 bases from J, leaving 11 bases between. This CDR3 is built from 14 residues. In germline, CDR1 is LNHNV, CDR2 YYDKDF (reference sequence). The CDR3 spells CATSRDRNSPEAFF. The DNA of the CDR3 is TGTGCCACCAGCAGAGATCGGAACAGTCCTGAAGCTTTCTTT.

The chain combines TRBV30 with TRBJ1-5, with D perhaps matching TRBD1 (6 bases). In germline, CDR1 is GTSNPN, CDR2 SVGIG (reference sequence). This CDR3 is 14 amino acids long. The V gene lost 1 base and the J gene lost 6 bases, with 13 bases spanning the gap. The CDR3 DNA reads TGTGCCTGGAGTGCGAAGACAGGATTTCAGCCCCAGCATTTT. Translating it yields CAWSAKTGFQPQHF.